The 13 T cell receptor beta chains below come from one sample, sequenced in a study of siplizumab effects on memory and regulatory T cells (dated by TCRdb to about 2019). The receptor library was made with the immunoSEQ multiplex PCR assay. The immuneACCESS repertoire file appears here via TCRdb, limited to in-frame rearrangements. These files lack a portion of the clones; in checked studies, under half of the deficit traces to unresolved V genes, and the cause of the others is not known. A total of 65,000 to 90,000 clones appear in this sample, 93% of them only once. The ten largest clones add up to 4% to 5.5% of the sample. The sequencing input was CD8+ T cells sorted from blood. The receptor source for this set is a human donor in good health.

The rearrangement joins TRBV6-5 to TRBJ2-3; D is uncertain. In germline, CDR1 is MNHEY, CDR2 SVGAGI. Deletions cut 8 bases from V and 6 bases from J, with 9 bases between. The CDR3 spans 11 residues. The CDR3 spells CASGTWDTQYF. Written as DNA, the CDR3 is TGTGCCAGCGGCACCTGGGATACGCAGTATTTT.

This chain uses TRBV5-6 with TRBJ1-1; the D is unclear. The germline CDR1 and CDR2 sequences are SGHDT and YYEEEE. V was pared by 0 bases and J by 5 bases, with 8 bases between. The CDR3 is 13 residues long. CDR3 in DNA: TGTGCCAGCAGCTTGGGGAGAAGGACTGAAGCTTTCTTT. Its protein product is CASSLGRRTEAFF.

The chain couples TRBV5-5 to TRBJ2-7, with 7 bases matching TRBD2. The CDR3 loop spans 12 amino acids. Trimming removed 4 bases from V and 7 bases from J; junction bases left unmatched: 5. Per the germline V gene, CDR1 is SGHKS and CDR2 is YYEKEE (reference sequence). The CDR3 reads CASSPGGREQYF. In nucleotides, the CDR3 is TGTGCCAGCAGCCCCGGGGGGAGGGAGCAGTACTTC.

CDR3 amino acids: CASSAITENTEAFF. In DNA form, the CDR3 reads TGTGCCAGCAGTGCCATTACAGAGAACACTGAAGCTTTCTTT. J is TRBJ1-1 and V is TRBV27; no clear D gene. V lost 5 bases and J lost 1, with 11 bases in between. Per the germline V gene, CDR1 is MNHEY and CDR2 is SMNVEV (reference sequence). CDR3 length: 14 residues.

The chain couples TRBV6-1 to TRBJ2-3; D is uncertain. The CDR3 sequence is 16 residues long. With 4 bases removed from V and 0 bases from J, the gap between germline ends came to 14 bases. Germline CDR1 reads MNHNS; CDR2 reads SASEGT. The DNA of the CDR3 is TGTGCCAGCAGTGTTCAAATATCCTCTAGCACAGATACGCAGTATTTT. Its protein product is CASSVQISSSTDTQYF.

DNA of the CDR3: TGTGCCAGCAGTGACTCGCCTAGCGGGGGTATAGATACGCAGTATTTT. Protein sequence: CASSDSPSGGIDTQYF. The chain is built from TRBV6-4 and TRBJ2-3; 10 nucleotides line up with TRBD2. In germline, CDR1 is MRHNA, CDR2 SNTAGT. V lost 0 bases to trimming and J lost 5 bases; unmatched junction nucleotides: 5. The CDR3 runs 16 residues.

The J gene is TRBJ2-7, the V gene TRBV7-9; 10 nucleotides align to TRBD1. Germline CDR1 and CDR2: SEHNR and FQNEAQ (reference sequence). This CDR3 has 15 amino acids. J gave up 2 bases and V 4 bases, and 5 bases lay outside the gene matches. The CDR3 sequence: CASSSGQGIPYEQYF. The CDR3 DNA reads TGTGCCAGCAGCTCGGGACAGGGGATTCCCTACGAGCAGTACTTC. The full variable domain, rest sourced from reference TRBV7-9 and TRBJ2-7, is DTGVSQNPRHKITKRGQNVTFRCDPISEHNRLYWYRQTLGQGPEFLTYFQNEAQLEKSRLLSDRFSAERPKGSFSTLEIQRTEQGDSAMYLCASSSGQGIPYEQYFGPGTRLTVT.

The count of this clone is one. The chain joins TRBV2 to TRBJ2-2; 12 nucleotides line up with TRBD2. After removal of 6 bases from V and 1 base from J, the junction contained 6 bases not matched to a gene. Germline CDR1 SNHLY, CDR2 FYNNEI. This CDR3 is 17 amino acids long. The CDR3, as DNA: TGTGCCAGCAGCGGACTAGCGGGGACCATGAACACCGGGGAGCTGTTTTTT. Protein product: CASSGLAGTMNTGELFF.

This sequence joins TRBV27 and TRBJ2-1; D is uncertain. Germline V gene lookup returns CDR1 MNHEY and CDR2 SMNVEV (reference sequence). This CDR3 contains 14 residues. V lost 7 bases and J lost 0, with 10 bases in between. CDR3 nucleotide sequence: TGTGCCAGCAAAACGCTGAGCTCCTACAATGAGCAGTTCTTC. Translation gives CASKTLSSYNEQFF.

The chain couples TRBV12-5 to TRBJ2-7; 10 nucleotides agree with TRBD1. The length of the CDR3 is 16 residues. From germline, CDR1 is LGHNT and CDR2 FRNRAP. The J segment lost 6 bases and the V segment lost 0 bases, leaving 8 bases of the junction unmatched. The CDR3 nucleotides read TGTGCTAGTGGTTTGGTCGAGGGGACAGGGGCAGCCGAGCAGTACTTC. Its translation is CASGLVEGTGAAEQYF.

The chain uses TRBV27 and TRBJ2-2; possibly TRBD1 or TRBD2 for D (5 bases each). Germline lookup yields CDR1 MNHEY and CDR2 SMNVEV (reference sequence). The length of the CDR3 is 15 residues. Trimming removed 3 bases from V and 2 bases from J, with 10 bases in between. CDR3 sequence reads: CASSFGTTNTGELFF. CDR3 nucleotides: TGTGCCAGCAGTTTTGGGACCACTAACACCGGGGAGCTGTTTTTT.

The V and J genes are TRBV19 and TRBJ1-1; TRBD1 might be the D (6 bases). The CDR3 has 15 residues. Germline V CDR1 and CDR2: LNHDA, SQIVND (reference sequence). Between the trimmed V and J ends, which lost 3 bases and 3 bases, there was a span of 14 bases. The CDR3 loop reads CASSIIRGIDTEAFF. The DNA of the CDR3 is TGTGCCAGTAGTATTATAAGGGGGATTGACACTGAAGCTTTCTTT.

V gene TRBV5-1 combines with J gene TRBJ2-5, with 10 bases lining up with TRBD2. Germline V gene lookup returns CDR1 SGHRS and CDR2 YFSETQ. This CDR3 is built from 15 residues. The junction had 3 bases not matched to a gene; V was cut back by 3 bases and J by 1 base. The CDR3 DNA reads TGCGCCAGCAGCTCAAGCGGGGGGGTCCAAGAGACCCAGTACTTC. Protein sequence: CASSSSGGVQETQYF.